This T cell receptor beta chain was recovered during a study of CD8+ T cells in alopecia areata. About the research overall: Treated patients received oral tofacitinib, 5 to 10 mg twice daily. Tofacitinib was given for 6 to 18 months, then stopped for 6 months. Study-level points and caveats: Expanded CD8+ clones among the top 100, and scalp clonality, were significantly decreased by tofacitinib.

Germline V lookup: CDR1 GTSNPN, CDR2 SVGIG (reference sequence). V was pared by 0 bases and J by 11 bases, with 16 bases between. CDR3 size: 13 residues. The treatment is: oral pan-JAK inhibitor, 5-10 mg twice daily. Alopecia areata patients provided lesional scalp punch biopsies and peripheral blood. Reverse transcription of extracted RNA yielded cDNA, which provided the sequencing template. Clones were read by immunoSEQ multiplex PCR, and TCRdb kept only the in-frame ones, dropping some. The table has approximately 210,000 clones, under 70% seen once. As regards this clone: Antigen: not known.

The chain recombines TRBV30 with TRBJ1-1; D not certain. Sequences were derived from CD4+ T cells sorted from blood, sampled around week 44, from a patient treated with tofacitinib. The clonotype comes from a human donor with alopecia areata. Written as DNA, the CDR3 is TGTGCCTGGAGTGTTACCTCCTCTTACGGGGCTTTCTTT. It yields the protein CAWSVTSSYGAFF.